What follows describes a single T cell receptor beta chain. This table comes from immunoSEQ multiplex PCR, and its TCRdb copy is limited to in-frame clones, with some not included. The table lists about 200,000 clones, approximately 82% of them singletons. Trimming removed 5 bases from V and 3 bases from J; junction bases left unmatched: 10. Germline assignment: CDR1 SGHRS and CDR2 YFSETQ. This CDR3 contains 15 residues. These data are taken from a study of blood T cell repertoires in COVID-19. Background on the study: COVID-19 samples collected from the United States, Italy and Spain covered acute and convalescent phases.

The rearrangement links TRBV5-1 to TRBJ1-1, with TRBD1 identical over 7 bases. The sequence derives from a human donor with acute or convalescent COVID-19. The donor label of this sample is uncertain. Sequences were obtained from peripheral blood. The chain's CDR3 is CASRKEGAGYTEAFF. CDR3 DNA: TGCGCCAGCAGGAAAGAGGGGGCAGGATACACTGAAGCTTTCTTT.